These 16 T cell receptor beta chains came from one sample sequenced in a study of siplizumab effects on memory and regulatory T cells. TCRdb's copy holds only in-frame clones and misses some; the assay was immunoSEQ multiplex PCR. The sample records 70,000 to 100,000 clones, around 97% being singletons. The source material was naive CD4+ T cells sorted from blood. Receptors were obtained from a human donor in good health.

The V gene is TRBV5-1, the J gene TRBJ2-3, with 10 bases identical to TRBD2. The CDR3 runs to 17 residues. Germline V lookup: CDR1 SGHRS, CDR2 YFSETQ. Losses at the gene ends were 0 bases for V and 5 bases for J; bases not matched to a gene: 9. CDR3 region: CASSLAPTSGARDTQYF. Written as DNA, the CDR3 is TGCGCCAGCAGCTTGGCTCCAACTAGCGGGGCGAGAGATACGCAGTATTTT.

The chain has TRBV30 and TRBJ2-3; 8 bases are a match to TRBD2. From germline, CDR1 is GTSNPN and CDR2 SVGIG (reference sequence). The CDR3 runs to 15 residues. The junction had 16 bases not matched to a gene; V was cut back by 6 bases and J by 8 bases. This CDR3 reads CACGAGAVPGSTQYF. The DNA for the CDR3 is TGTGCCTGCGGAGCGGGGGCGGTCCCAGGTAGTACGCAGTATTTT.

CDR3 coding DNA: TGTGCCAGCTCACCATTGACAGGGGCGGGTAATTCACCCCTCCACTTT. Amino acids: CASSPLTGAGNSPLHF. This chain links TRBV18 with TRBJ1-6, with 8 bases fitting TRBD1. The CDR3 has 16 residues. V dropped 2 bases and J dropped 6; count of bases not matched to a gene: 6. In germline, CDR1 is KGHSH, CDR2 LQKENI.

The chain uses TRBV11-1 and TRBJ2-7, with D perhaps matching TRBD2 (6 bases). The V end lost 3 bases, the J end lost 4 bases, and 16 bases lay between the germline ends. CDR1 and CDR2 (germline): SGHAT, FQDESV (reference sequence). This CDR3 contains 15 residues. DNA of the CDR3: TGTGCCAGCAGCTTTGACTTGGCGGGAATATACGAGCAGTACTTC. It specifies CASSFDLAGIYEQYF. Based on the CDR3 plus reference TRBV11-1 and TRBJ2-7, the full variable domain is EAEVAQSPRYKITEKSQAVAFWCDPISGHATLYWYRQILGQGPELLVQFQDESVVDDSQLPKDRFSAERLKGVDSTLKIQPAELGDSAMYLCASSFDLAGIYEQYFGPGTRLTVT.

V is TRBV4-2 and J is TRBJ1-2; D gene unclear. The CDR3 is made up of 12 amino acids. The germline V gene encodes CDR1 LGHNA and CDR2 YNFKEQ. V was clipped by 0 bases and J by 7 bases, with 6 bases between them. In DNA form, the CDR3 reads TGTGCCAGCAGCCAAGAAATAAGTGGCTACACCTTC. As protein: CASSQEISGYTF.

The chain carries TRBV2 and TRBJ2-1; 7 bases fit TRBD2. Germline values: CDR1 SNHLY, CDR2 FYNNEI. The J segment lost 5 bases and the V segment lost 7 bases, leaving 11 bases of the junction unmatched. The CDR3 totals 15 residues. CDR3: CASNFREVVNNEQFF. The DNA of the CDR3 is TGTGCCAGCAACTTCCGGGAGGTTGTAAACAATGAGCAGTTCTTC.

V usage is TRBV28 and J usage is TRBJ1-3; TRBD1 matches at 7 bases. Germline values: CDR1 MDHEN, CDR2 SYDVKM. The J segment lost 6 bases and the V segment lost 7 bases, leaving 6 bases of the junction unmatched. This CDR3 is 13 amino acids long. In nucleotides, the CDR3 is TGTGCCAGCACCCCCGGGACAGCAAACACCATATATTTT. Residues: CASTPGTANTIYF. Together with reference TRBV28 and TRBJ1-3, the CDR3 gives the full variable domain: DVKVTQSSRYLVKRTGEKVFLECVQDMDHENMFWYRQDPGLGLRLIYFSYDVKMKEKGDIPEGYSVSREKKERFSLILESASTNQTSMYLCASTPGTANTIYFGEGSWLTVV.

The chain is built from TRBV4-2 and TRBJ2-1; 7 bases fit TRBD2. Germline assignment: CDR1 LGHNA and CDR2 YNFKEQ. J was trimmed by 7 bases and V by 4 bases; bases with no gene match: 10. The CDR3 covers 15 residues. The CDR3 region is CASSPGEREWNEQFF. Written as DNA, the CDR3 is TGTGCCAGCAGCCCCGGGGAGCGGGAATGGAATGAGCAGTTCTTC.

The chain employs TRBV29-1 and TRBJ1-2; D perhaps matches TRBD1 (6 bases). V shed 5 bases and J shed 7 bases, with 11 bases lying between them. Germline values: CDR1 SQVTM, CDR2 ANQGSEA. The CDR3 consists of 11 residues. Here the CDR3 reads CSVLQGFGYTF. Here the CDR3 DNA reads TGCAGCGTTCTTCAGGGGTTTGGCTACACCTTC.

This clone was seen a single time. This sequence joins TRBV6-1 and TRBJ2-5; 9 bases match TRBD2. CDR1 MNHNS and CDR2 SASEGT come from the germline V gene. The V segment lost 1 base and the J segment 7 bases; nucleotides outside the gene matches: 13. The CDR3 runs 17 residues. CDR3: CASSEGGGGAPIGTQYF. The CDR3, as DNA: TGTGCCAGCAGTGAAGGGGGCGGGGGGGCCCCAATCGGGACCCAGTACTTC.

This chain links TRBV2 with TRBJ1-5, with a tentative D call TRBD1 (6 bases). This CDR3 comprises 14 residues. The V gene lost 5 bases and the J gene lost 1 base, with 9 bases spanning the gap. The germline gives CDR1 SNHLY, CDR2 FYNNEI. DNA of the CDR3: TGTGCCAGCAGTCTCGGACAGAGCAATCAGCCCCAGCATTTT. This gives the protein CASSLGQSNQPQHF.

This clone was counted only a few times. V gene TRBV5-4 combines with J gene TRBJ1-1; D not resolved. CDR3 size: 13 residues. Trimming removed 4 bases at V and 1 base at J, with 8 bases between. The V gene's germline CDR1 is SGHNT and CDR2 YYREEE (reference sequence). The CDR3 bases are TGTGCCAGCAGCCCCCAGACGAACACTGAAGCTTTCTTT. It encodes CASSPQTNTEAFF.

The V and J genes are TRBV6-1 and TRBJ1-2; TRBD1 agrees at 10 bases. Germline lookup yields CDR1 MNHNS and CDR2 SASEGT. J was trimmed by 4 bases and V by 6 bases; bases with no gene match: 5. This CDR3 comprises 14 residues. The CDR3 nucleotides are TGTGCCAGCAGATCGGGACAGGGGTCCTATGGCTACACCTTC. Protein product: CASRSGQGSYGYTF.

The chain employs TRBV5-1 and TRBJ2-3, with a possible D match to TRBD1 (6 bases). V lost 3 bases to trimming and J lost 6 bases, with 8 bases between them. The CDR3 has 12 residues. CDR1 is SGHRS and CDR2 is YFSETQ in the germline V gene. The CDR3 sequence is CASSSQGDTQYF. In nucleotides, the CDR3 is TGCGCCAGCAGCTCTCAGGGGGATACGCAGTATTTT.

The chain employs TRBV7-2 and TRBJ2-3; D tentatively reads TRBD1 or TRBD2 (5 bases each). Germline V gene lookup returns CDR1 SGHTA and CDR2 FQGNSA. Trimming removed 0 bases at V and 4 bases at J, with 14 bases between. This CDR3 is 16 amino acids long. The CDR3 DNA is TGTGCCAGCAGCTTAGCCGGGACCAGAGGTCCAGATACGCAGTATTTT. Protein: CASSLAGTRGPDTQYF.

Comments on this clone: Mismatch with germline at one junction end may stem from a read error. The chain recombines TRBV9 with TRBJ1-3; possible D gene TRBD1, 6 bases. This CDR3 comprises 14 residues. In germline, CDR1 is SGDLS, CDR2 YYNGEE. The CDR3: CASGVGGSGNTIYF. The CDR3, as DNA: TGTGCCAGCGGCGTAGGGGGCTCTGGAAACACCATATATTTT.